These T cell receptor beta chains were read from a single sample in a study of cytomegalovirus exposure and HLA in healthy donors. Sequenced by immunoSEQ multiplex PCR; TCRdb stores in-frame clones only, minus some. The repertoire consists of about 190,000 clones, with roughly 80% occurring once and the leading ten covering around 1.7%. The specimen was PBMCs. These receptors all come from a woman under 30 in good health and CMV-seronegative. Both conserved end residues are part of each CDR3. A D gene is named only where the DNA matches it firmly. Clone size is shown for a subset of rows, as once, few, many or a class of expanded clone.

>-|TRBV6-1|TRBJ2-7|-
CASSVFWEGAYEQYF
TGTGCCAGCAGTGTTTTCTGGGAGGGGGCCTACGAGCAGTACTTC
>TRBD2|TRBV28|TRBJ2-1|-
CASSFPLLSGRNSYNEQFF
TGTGCCAGCAGTTTCCCCCTGCTTAGCGGGAGGAACTCCTACAATGAGCAGTTCTTC
>-|TRBV5-6|TRBJ2-6|few
CASSPYRGASGANVLTF
TGTGCCAGCAGCCCCTACCGTGGGGCCTCTGGGGCCAACGTCCTGACTTTC
>TRBD1|TRBV5-6|TRBJ1-2|-
CASSSGTGGYGYTF
TGTGCCAGCAGCAGCGGGACAGGGGGCTATGGCTACACCTTC
>-|TRBV9|TRBJ2-1|-
CASSATQGSYNEQFF
TGTGCCAGCAGCGCAACACAGGGATCCTACAATGAGCAGTTCTTC
>TRBD1|TRBV27|TRBJ2-1|-
CASSLGTGAYNEQFF
TGTGCCAGCAGTTTGGGGACAGGGGCCTACAATGAGCAGTTCTTC
>TRBD1|TRBV5-4|TRBJ2-5|-
CASSIGTGDLETQYF
TGTGCCAGCAGCATCGGGACAGGGGATTTGGAGACCCAGTACTTC
>TRBD1|TRBV10-2|TRBJ1-6|-
CASSEDRGYSPLHF
TGCGCCAGCAGCGAGGACAGGGGTTACTCACCCCTCCACTTT
>-|TRBV6-6|TRBJ2-5|-
CASSYGQRGETQYF
TGTGCCAGCAGTTATGGACAGCGAGGTGAGACCCAGTACTTC
>-|TRBV6-1|TRBJ1-1|-
CASTSLSMNTEAFF
TGTGCCAGCACCTCTCTCTCTATGAACACTGAAGCTTTCTTT
>TRBD2|TRBV2|TRBJ2-2|-
CASSKGTSGNTGELFF
TGTGCCAGCAGTAAGGGGACTAGCGGGAACACCGGGGAGCTGTTTTTT
>TRBD1|TRBV7-9|TRBJ2-5|-
CASSFLGQGGETQYF
TGTGCCAGCAGCTTTTTAGGACAGGGAGGAGAGACCCAGTACTTC
>-|TRBV27|TRBJ1-2|-
CASSLRGAGNYGYTF
TGTGCCAGCAGTTTACGTGGGGCTGGTAACTATGGCTACACCTTC
>-|TRBV10-3|TRBJ1-2|few
CAISGSQFYGYTF
TGTGCCATCAGTGGTTCACAGTTCTATGGCTACACCTTC
>-|TRBV7-9|TRBJ2-1|-
CARAAGNEQFF
TGTGCCAGGGCTGCGGGCAATGAGCAGTTCTTC
>TRBD1|TRBV5-8|TRBJ2-7|-
CASSLEPGGYYEQYF
TGTGCCAGCAGCTTGGAGCCAGGGGGTTACTACGAGCAGTACTTC
>-|TRBV28|TRBJ2-7|-
CASSRAFEGSYEQYF
TGTGCCAGCAGTCGCGCGTTTGAGGGATCCTACGAGCAGTACTTC
>TRBD1|TRBV6-5|TRBJ1-5|-
CASRQGNQPQHF
TGTGCCAGCAGACAGGGGAATCAGCCCCAGCATTTT
>TRBD2|TRBV29-1|TRBJ2-1|-
CSVRLAGYNEQFF
TGCAGCGTTCGGCTAGCGGGATACAATGAGCAGTTCTTC
>TRBD2|TRBV5-8|TRBJ2-3|-
CASSLGLAGGPRTDTQYF
TGTGCCAGCAGCTTGGGACTAGCGGGAGGGCCGCGCACAGATACGCAGTATTTT
>-|TRBV19|TRBJ2-7|-
CASKGSGSSYEQYF
TGTGCCAGTAAGGGTAGCGGTAGCTCCTACGAGCAGTACTTC
>-|TRBV4-3|TRBJ1-1|-
CASSQDLQGPTEAFF
TGCGCCAGCAGCCAAGATCTCCAGGGGCCCACTGAAGCTTTCTTT
>TRBD1|TRBV9|TRBJ2-1|once
CASSVRTGISRVNEQFF
TGTGCCAGCAGCGTAAGGACAGGGATTTCTAGGGTCAATGAGCAGTTCTTC
>TRBD1|TRBV7-9|TRBJ2-2|-
CSSSPIDRGNTGELFF
TGTTCCAGCAGCCCGATAGACAGGGGTAACACCGGGGAGCTGTTTTTT